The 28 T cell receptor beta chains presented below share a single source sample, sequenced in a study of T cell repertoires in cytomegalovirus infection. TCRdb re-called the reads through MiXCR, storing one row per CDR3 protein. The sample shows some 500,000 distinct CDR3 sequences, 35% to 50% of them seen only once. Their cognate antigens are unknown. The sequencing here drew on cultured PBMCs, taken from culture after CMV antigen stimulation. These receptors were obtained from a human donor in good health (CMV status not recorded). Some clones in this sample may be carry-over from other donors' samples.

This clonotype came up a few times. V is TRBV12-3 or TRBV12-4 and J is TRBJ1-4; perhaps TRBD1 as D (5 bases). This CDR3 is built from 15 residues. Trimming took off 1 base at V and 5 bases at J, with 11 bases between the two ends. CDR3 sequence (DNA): TGTGCCAGCAGTTTAGGGGGACGGTGGAATGAAAAACTGTTTTTT. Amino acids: CASSLGGRWNEKLFF.

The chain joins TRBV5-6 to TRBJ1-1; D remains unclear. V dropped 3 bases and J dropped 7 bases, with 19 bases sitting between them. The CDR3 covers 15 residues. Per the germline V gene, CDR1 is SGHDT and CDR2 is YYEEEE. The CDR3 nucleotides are TGTGCCAGCAGCTCGTACGGTCTGAGGCGCGATGAAGCTTTCTTT. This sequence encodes CASSSYGLRRDEAFF.

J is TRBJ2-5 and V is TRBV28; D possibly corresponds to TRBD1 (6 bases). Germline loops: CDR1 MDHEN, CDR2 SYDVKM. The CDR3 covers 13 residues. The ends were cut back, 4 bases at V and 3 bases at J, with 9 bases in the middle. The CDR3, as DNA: TGTGCCAGCAGTTACAGGGCAAAAGAGACCCAGTACTTC. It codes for CASSYRAKETQYF. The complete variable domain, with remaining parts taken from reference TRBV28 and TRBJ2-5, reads DVKVTQSSRYLVKRTGEKVFLECVQDMDHENMFWYRQDPGLGLRLIYFSYDVKMKEKGDIPEGYSVSREKKERFSLILESASTNQTSMYLCASSYRAKETQYFGPGTRLLVL.

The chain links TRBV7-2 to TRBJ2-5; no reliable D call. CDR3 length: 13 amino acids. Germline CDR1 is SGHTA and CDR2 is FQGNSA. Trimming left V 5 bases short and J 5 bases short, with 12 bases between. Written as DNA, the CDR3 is TGTGCCAGCAGCCGGAAACTGGGGGAGACCCAGTACTTC. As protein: CASSRKLGETQYF.

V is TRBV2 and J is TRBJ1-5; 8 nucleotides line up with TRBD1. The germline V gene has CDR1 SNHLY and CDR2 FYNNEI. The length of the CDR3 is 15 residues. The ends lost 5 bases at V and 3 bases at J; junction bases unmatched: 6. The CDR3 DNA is TGTGCCAGCAGTCCCGGGACAGGCACCAATCAGCCCCAGCATTTT. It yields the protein CASSPGTGTNQPQHF.

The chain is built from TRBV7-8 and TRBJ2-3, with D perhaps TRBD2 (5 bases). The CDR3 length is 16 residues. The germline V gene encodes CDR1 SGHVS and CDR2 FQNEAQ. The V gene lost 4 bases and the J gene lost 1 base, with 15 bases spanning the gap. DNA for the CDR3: TGTGCCAGCAGCTCCGAGGGTGCAATTGGCACAGATACGCAGTATTTT. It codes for CASSSEGAIGTDTQYF.

CDR3 nucleotides: TGTGCCAGCAGTGAGTTCCGGGACGGAAACACCGGGGAGCTGTTTTTT. Its translation is CASSEFRDGNTGELFF. V and J are TRBV6-6 and TRBJ2-2; TRBD1 or TRBD2 may be the D gene (5 bases each). The germline V gene has CDR1 MNHNY and CDR2 SVGAGI (reference sequence). The CDR3 consists of 16 residues. V was shortened by 5 bases and J by 2 bases, with 15 bases between the two germline ends.

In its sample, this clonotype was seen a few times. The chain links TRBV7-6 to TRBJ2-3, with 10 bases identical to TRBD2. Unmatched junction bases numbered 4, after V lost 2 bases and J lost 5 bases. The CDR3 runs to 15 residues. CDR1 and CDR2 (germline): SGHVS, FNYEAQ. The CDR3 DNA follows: TGTGCCAGCAGCTTATGGCCTAGCGGGGGAGATACGCAGTATTTT. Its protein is CASSLWPSGGDTQYF.

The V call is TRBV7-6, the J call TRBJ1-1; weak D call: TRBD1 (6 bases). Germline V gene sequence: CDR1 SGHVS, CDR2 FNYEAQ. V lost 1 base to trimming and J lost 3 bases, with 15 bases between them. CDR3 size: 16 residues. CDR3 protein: CASSLGARGADTEAFF. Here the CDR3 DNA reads TGTGCCAGCAGCTTAGGGGCCCGGGGGGCGGACACTGAAGCTTTCTTT.

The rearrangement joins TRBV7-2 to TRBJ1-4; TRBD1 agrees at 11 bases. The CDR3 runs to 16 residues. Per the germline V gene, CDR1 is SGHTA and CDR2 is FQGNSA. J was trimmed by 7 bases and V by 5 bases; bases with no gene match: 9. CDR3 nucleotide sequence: TGTGCCAGCAGCCCTCGGACAGGGGGCAACGGTGAAAAACTGTTTTTT. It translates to CASSPRTGGNGEKLFF.

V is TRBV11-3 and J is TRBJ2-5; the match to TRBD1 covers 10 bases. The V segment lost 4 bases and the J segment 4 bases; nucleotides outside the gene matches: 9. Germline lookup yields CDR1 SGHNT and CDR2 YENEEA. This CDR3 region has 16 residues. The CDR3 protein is CASSSRQGAYTETQYF. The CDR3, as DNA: TGTGCCAGCAGCTCGCGACAGGGGGCGTATACAGAGACCCAGTACTTC.

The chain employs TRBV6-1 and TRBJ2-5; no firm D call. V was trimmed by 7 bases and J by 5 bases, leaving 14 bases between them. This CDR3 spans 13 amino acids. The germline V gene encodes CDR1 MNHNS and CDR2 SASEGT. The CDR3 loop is CASIRREGETQYF. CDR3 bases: TGTGCCAGCATTAGGCGAGAAGGGGAGACCCAGTACTTC.

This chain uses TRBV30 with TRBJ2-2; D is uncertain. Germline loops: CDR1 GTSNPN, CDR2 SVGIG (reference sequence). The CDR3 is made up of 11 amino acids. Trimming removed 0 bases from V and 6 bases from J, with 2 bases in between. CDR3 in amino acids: CAWSVPGELFF. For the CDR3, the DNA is TGTGCCTGGAGTGTACCCGGGGAGCTGTTTTTT.

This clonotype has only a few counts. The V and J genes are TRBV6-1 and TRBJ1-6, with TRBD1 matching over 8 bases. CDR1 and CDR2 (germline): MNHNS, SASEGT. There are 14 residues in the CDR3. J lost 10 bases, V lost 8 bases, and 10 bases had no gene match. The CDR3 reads CASGSGQGRSPLHF. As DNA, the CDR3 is TGTGCCAGCGGAAGCGGACAGGGACGGTCACCCCTCCACTTT.

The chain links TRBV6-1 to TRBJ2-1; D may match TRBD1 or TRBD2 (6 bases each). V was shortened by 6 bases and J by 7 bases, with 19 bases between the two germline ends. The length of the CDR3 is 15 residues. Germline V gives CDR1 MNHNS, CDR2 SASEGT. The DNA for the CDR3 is TGTGCCAGCAGGAGGGTGAGGGGGGCAGATAATGAGCAGTTCTTC. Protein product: CASRRVRGADNEQFF.

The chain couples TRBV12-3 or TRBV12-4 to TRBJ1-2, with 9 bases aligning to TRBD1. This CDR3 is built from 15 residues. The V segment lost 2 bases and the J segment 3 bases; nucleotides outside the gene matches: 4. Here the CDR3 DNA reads TGTGCCAGCAGTTTAAGTGGGACAGGGCACTATGGCTACACCTTC. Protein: CASSLSGTGHYGYTF.

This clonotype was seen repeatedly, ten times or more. CDR3 in amino acids: CASSFTGAEAFF. In DNA form, the CDR3 reads TGTGCCAGCAGCTTTACAGGAGCTGAAGCTTTCTTT. The chain employs TRBV7-2 and TRBJ1-1; possibly TRBD1 for D (5 bases). Trimming shortened V by 3 bases and J by 6 bases, and 8 bases separated the two germline ends. CDR1 SGHTA and CDR2 FQGNSA come from the germline V gene. CDR3 length: 12 amino acids.

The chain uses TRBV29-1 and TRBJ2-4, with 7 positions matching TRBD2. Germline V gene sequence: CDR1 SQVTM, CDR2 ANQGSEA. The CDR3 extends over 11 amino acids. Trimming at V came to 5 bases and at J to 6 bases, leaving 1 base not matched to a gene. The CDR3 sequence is CSVSGGNIQYF. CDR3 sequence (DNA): TGCAGCGTTTCGGGGGGAAACATTCAGTACTTC.

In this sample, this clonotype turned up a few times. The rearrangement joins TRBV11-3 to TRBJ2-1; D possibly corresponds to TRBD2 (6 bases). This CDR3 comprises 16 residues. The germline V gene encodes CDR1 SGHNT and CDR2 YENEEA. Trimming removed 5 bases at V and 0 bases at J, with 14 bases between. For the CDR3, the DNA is TGTGCCAGCAGCGTCTCTAGCGCCCGCTCCTACAATGAGCAGTTCTTC. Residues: CASSVSSARSYNEQFF.

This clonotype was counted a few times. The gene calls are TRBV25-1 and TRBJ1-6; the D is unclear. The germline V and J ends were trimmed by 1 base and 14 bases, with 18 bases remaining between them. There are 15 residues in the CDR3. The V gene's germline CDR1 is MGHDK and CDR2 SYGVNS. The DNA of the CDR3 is TGTGCCAGCAGTGAATTTGGAGCAGCCCGTGGGGCCCTCCACTTT. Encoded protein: CASSEFGAARGALHF.

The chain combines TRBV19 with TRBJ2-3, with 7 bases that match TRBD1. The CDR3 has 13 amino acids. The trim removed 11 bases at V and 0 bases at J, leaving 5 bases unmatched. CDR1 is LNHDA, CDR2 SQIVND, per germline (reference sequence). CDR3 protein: CAVQGWSTDTQYF. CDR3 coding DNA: TGTGCCGTACAGGGGTGGAGCACAGATACGCAGTATTTT.

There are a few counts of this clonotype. CDR3 loop: CSAGRGASGNTIYF. The CDR3 DNA is TGCAGTGCTGGAAGGGGGGCCTCTGGAAACACCATATATTTT. The gene calls are TRBV20-1 and TRBJ1-3, with D possibly TRBD1 on 6 matching bases. V was shortened by 5 bases and J by 0 bases, with 11 bases between the two germline ends. The CDR3 spans 14 residues. Germline CDR1 reads DFQATT; CDR2 reads SNEGSKA (reference sequence).

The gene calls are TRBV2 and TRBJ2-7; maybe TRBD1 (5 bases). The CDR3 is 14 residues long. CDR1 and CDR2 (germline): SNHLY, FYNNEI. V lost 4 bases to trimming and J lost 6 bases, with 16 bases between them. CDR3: CASSGGALTGEQYF. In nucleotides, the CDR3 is TGTGCCAGCAGTGGTGGGGCCCTCACGGGCGAGCAGTACTTC.

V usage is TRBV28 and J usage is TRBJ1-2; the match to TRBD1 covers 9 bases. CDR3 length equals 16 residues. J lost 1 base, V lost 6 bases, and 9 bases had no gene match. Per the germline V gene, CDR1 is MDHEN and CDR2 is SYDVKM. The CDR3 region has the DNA TGTGCCAGCAGATCCGGGACAGGGATATTTAACTATGGCTACACCTTC. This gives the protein CASRSGTGIFNYGYTF.

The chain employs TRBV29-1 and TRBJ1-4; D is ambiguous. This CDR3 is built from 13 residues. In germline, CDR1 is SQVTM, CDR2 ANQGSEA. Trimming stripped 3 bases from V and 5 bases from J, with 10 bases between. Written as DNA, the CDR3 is TGCAGCGTTGATTTGGGTGCGAATGAAAAACTGTTTTTT. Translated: CSVDLGANEKLFF.

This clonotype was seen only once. The CDR3 DNA sequence: TGTGCCAGCAGGCCTACTAGCGGGAGGAGGGGCCCAGATACGCAGTATTTT. Protein: CASRPTSGRRGPDTQYF. V usage is TRBV6-2 or TRBV6-3 and J usage is TRBJ2-3, with 12 bases fitting TRBD2. The germline CDR1 and CDR2 sequences are MNHEY and SVGEGT. V dropped 6 bases and J dropped 4; count of bases not matched to a gene: 11. The CDR3 is made up of 17 amino acids.

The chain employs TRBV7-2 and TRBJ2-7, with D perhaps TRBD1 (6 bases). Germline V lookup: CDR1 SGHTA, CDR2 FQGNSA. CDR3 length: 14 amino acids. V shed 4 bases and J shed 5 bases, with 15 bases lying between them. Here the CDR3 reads CASSSRGVSDEQYF. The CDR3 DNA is TGTGCCAGCAGCTCCAGGGGTGTGAGTGACGAGCAGTACTTC. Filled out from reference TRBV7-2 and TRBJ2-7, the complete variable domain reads GAGVSQSPSNKVTEKGKDVELRCDPISGHTALYWYRQSLGQGLEFLIYFQGNSAPDKSGLPSDRFSAERTGGSVSTLTIQRTQQEDSAVYLCASSSRGVSDEQYFGPGTRLTVT.

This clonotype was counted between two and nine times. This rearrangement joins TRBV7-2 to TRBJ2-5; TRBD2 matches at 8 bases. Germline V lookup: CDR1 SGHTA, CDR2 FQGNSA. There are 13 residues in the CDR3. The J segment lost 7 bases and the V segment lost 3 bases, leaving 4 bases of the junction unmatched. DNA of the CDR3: TGTGCCAGCAGCTTGTTCGGGGGGGGGACCCAGTACTTC. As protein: CASSLFGGGTQYF. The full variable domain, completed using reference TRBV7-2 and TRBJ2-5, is GAGVSQSPSNKVTEKGKDVELRCDPISGHTALYWYRQSLGQGLEFLIYFQGNSAPDKSGLPSDRFSAERTGGSVSTLTIQRTQQEDSAVYLCASSLFGGGTQYFGPGTRLLVL.